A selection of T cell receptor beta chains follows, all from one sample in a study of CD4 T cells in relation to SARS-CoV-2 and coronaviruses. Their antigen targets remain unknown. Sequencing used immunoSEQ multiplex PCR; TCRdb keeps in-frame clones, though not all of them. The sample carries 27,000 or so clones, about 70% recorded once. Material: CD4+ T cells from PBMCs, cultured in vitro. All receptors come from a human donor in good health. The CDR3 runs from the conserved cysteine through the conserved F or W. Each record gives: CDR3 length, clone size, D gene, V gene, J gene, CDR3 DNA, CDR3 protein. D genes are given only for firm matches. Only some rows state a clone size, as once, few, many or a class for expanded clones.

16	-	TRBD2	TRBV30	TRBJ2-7	TGTGCCTGGAGCGCCGATAGACTAGCGGACGGGAGAAAGCAGTACTTC	CAWSADRLADGRKQYF
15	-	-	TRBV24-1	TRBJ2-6	TGTGCCACCAGTGACCCACCCTCTGGGGCCAACGTCCTGACTTTC	CATSDPPSGANVLTF
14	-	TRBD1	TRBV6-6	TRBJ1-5	TGTGCCAGCAGTTTCGGACAGGGCAATCAGCCCCAGCATTTT	CASSFGQGNQPQHF
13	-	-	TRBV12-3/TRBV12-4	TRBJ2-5	TGTGCCAGCAGCCCCGGGTCTTATGAGACCCAGTACTTC	CASSPGSYETQYF
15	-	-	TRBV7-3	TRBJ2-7	TGTGCCAGCAGCGTACAGGGATCTGCCGGCTACGAGCAGTACTTC	CASSVQGSAGYEQYF
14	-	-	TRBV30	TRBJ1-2	TGTGCCTGGAGCTTGGGGACGGCTGACTATGGCTACACCTTC	CAWSLGTADYGYTF
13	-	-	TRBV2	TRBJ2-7	TGTGCCAGCAGTGATGGGAACTCCTACGAGCAGTACTTC	CASSDGNSYEQYF
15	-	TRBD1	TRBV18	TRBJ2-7	TGTGCCAGCGGGACAGGGGGACCTACGTCCTACGAGCAGTACTTC	CASGTGGPTSYEQYF
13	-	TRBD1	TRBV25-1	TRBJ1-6	TGTGCCAGCGGACAGGGTACCAATTCACCCCTCCACTTT	CASGQGTNSPLHF
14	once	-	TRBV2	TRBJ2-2	TGTGCCAGCAGGAGGACTATCCTCTCCGGGGAGCTGTTTTTT	CASRRTILSGELFF
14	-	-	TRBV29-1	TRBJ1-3	TGCAGCGTTGAGGGACATTTCTCTGGAAACACCATATATTTT	CSVEGHFSGNTIYF
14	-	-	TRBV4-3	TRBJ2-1	TGCGCCAGCAGCCAGAACAGGGCGGGCAATGAGCAGTTCTTC	CASSQNRAGNEQFF
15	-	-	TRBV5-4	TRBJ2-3	TGTGCCAGCAGCTTGGGCGGGCAGAGCACAGATACGCAGTATTTT	CASSLGGQSTDTQYF
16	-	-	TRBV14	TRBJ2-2	TGTGCCAGCAGCCAAGTAGGTGGTCCCGACACCGGGGAGCTGTTTTTT	CASSQVGGPDTGELFF
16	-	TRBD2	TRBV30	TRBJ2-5	TGTGCCTGGAGCGGTACTAGCGGGAGGGCCGGAAAGACCCAGTACTTC	CAWSGTSGRAGKTQYF
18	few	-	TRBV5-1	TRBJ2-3	TGCGCCAGCAGCCAACGCCGGGACACTGGGGGAAGCACAGATACGCAGTATTTT	CASSQRRDTGGSTDTQYF
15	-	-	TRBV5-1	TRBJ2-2	TGCGCCAGCGAACTTGGTGAGCGTCACACCGGGGAGCTGTTTTTT	CASELGERHTGELFF
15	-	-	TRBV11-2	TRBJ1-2	TGTGCCAGCAGCCCCGACGCCCGGGCAGTCTATGGCTACACCTTC	CASSPDARAVYGYTF
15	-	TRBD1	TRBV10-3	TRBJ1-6	TGTGCCATCAGTGAAGGAAGGGGGCATAATTCACCCCTCCACTTT	CAISEGRGHNSPLHF
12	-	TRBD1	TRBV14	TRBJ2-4	TGTGCCAGCAGCCCCAGGGGGTACATTCAGTACTTC	CASSPRGYIQYF
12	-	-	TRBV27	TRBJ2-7	TGTGCCAGCAGTTTTTTAGGGAGGGAGCAGTACTTC	CASSFLGREQYF
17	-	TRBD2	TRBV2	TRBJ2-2	TGTGCCAGCAGTCGGGGACTAGCGGGGCCGAACACCGGGGAGCTGTTTTTT	CASSRGLAGPNTGELFF
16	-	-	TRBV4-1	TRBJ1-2	TGCGCCAGCAGCCAAGAAGGTTGGGGGCAGGTGTATGGCTACACCTTC	CASSQEGWGQVYGYTF
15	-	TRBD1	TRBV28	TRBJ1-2	TGTGCCAGCACCGAGAGAAGGGGGCGGTGGTATGGCTACACCTTC	CASTERRGRWYGYTF
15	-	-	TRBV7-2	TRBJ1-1	TGTGCCAGCAGCTTAGGTCGGGGGGCGCGAACTGAAGCTTTCTTT	CASSLGRGARTEAFF
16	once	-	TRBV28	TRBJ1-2	TGTGCCAGCAGTACCCATCCGGGACGGAAAAACTATGGCTACACCTTC	CASSTHPGRKNYGYTF